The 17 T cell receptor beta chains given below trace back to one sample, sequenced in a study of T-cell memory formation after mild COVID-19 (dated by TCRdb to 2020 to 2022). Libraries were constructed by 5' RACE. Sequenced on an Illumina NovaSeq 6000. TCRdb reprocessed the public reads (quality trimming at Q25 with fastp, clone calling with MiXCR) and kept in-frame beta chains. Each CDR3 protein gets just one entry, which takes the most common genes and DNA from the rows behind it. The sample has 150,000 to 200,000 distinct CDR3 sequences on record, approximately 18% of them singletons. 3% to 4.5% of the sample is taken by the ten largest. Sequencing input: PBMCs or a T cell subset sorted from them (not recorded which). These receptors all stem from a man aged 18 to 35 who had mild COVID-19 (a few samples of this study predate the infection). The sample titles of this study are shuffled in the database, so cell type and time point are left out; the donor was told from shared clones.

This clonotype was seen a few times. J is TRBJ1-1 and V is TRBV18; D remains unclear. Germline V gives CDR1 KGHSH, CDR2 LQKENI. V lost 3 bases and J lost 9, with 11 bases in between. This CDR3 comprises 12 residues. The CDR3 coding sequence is TGTGCCAGCTCACCCGGAGTGGGTCAAGCTTTCTTT. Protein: CASSPGVGQAFF.

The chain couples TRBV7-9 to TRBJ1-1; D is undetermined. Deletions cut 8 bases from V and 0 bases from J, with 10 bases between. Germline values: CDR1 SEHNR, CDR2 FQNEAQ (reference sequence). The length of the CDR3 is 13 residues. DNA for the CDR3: TGTGCCAGCCACGCCGGGCTGAACACTGAAGCTTTCTTT. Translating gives CASHAGLNTEAFF. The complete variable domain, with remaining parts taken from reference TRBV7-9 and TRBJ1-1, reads DTGVSQNPRHKITKRGQNVTFRCDPISEHNRLYWYRQTLGQGPEFLTYFQNEAQLEKSRLLSDRFSAERPKGSFSTLEIQRTEQGDSAMYLCASHAGLNTEAFFGQGTRLTVV.

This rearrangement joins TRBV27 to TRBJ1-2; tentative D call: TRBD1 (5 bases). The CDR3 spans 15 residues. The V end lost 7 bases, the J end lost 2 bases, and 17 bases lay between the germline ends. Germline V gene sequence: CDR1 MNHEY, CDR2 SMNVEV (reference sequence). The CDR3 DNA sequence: TGTGCCAGCATGCCCCAGGGCGCGGGAAACTATGGCTACACCTTC. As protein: CASMPQGAGNYGYTF.

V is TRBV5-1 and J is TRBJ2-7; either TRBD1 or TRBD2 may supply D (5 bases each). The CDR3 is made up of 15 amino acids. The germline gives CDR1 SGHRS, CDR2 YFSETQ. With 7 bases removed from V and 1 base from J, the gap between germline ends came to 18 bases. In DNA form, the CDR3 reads TGCGCCAGCGGCGAGAACCCGGGACGATCCTACGAGCAGTACGTC. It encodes CASGENPGRSYEQYV.

CDR3 DNA: TGCGCCAGCAGCTTACGTCCCGATGTGGTCCACGAGCAGTACTTC. It yields the protein CASSLRPDVVHEQYF. This chain links TRBV5-1 with TRBJ2-7; D not resolved. The CDR3 is 15 residues long. Germline CDR1 reads SGHRS; CDR2 reads YFSETQ. The ends were cut back, 2 bases at V and 5 bases at J, with 17 bases in the middle.

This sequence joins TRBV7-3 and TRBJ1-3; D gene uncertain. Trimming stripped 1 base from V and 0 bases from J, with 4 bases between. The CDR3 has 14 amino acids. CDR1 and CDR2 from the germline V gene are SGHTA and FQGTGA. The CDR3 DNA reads TGTGCCAGCAGCTTAAGCGGCTCTGGAAACACCATATATTTT. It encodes CASSLSGSGNTIYF.

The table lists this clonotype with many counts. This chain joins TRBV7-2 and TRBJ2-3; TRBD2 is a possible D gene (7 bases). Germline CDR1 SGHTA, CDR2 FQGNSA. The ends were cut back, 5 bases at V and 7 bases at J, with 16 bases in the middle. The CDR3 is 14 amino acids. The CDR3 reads CASSRGALSNTQYF. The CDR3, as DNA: TGTGCCAGCAGCCGGGGGGCCCTATCAAATACGCAGTATTTT.

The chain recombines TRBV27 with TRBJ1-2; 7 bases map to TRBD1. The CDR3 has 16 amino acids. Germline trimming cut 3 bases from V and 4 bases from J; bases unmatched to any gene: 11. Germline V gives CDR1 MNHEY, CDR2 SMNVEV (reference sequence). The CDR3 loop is CASSFGDPGQSYGYTF. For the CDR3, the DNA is TGTGCCAGCAGTTTTGGGGATCCGGGACAGAGCTATGGCTACACCTTC.

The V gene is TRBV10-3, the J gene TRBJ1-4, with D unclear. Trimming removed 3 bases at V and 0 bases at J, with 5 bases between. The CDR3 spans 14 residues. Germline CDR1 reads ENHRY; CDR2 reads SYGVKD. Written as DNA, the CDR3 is TGTGCCATCAGTGACCCCTCAACTAATGAAAAACTGTTTTTT. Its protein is CAISDPSTNEKLFF.

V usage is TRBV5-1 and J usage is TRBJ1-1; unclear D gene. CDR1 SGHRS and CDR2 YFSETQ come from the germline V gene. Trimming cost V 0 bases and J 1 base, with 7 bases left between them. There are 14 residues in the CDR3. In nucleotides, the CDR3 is TGCGCCAGCAGCTTGGAGGTCACGAACACTGAAGCTTTCTTT. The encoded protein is CASSLEVTNTEAFF.

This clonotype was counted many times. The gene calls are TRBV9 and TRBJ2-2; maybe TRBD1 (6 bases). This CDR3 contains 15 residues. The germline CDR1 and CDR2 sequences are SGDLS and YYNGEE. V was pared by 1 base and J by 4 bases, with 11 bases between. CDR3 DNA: TGTGCCAGCAGCGTAACTCCCAGGGGCACCGGGGAGCTGTTTTTT. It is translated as CASSVTPRGTGELFF.

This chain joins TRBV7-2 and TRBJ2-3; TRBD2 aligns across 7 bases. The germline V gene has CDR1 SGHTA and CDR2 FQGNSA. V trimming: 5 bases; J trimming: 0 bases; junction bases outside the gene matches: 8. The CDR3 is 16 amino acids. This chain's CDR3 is CASSPRVGGSTDTQYF. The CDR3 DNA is TGTGCCAGCAGCCCACGTGTGGGAGGGAGCACAGATACGCAGTATTTT.

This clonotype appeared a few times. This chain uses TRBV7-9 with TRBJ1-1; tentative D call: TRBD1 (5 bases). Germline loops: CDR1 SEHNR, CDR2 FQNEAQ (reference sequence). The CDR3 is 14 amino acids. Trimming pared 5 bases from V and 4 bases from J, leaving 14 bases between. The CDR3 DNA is TGTGCCAGCAGCCGTAGCGACGGGGGCACTGAAGCTTTCTTT. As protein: CASSRSDGGTEAFF.

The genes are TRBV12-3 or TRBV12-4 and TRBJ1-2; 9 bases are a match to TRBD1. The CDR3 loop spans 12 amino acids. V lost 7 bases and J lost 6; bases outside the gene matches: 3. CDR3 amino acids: CASTRTGDGYTF. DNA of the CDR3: TGTGCCAGCACCCGGACAGGGGATGGCTACACCTTC.

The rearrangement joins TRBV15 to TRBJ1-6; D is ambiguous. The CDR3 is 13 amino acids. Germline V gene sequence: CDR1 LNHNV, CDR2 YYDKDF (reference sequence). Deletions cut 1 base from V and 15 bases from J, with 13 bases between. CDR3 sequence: CATSRVDAQNLHF. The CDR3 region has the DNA TGTGCCACCAGCAGAGTGGACGCCCAGAACCTCCACTTT.

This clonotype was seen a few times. DNA of the CDR3: TGTGCCAGCAGGGGCGGGGCAGGGAACACTGAAGCTTTCTTT. Translation gives CASRGGAGNTEAFF. The V call is TRBV7-3, the J call TRBJ1-1; a weak D match, TRBD1 (5 bases). CDR3 size: 14 residues. V lost 6 bases, J lost 1 base, and 12 bases lay in between. Germline V lookup: CDR1 SGHTA, CDR2 FQGTGA.

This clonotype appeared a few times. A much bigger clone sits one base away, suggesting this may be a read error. The CDR3 is CASSIGQGAGQPQHF. The CDR3 DNA is TGTGCCAGCAGCATAGGACAGGGGGCAGGTCAGCCCCAGCATTTT. This chain joins TRBV7-8 and TRBJ1-5; TRBD1 matches at 11 bases. The CDR3 runs to 15 residues. Germline assignment: CDR1 SGHVS and CDR2 FQNEAQ. The V segment lost 5 bases and the J segment 6 bases; nucleotides outside the gene matches: 6.